This T cell receptor (beta chain) was identified during a study of blood T cell repertoires in COVID-19. The method was immunoSEQ multiplex PCR; TCRdb's version includes in-frame clones alone and lacks a portion of them. The data contain approximately 300,000 clones, about 90% of them singletons. The germline gives CDR1 GTSNPN, CDR2 SVGIG (reference sequence). The V and J ends lost 2 bases and 4 bases respectively, with 15 bases between them. The CDR3 contains 15 residues. The material sequenced was PBMCs or T cells enriched from blood (not recorded which). The clonotype originates from a woman aged 30 to 39 who had recovered from COVID-19. The chain links TRBV30 to TRBJ1-5, with D possibly being TRBD1 (5 bases). CDR3: CAWSSDTGQNQPQHF. DNA for the CDR3: TGTGCCTGGAGTTCGGACACCGGACAAAATCAGCCCCAGCATTTT.